A selection of T cell receptor beta chains follows, all from one sample in a study of blood T cell repertoires in COVID-19. Data came from immunoSEQ multiplex PCR; TCRdb stores just in-frame clones and leaves some out. The repertoire has fewer than 500,000 clones, around 90% of them found once; the top ten carry approximately 2%. Sequenced input: PBMCs or T cells enriched from blood (not recorded which). The receptor set was obtained from a woman in her late teens or twenties with acute COVID-19. CDR3s include the opening cysteine and the closing phenylalanine or tryptophan. A D gene is named only where the DNA matches it firmly. Rows give clone size only sometimes, using once, few, many, or a class for an expanded clone.

v_call: TRBV9
d_call: TRBD2
j_call: TRBJ2-3
clone_size: few
cdr3_aa: CASSVEMRETDTQYF
cdr3_nt: TGTGCCAGCAGCGTAGAGATGCGGGAGACAGATACGCAGTATTTT

v_call: TRBV10-3
d_call: NA
j_call: TRBJ1-2
clone_size: NA
cdr3_aa: CAITSSGSNYGYTF
cdr3_nt: TGTGCCATCACCTCCTCAGGTTCTAACTATGGCTACACCTTC

v_call: TRBV11-2
d_call: NA
j_call: TRBJ1-4
clone_size: NA
cdr3_aa: CASSLKQGHNEKLFF
cdr3_nt: TGTGCCAGCAGCTTAAAACAGGGACATAATGAAAAACTGTTTTTT

v_call: TRBV6-5
d_call: TRBD1
j_call: TRBJ1-3
clone_size: once
cdr3_aa: CASTAGQEGNTIYF
cdr3_nt: TGTGCCAGCACAGCGGGACAGGAGGGAAACACCATATATTTT

v_call: TRBV6-5
d_call: TRBD1
j_call: TRBJ2-7
clone_size: NA
cdr3_aa: CASRPRDRVGEQYF
cdr3_nt: TGTGCCAGCAGGCCGCGGGACAGGGTCGGCGAGCAGTACTTC

v_call: TRBV29-1
d_call: TRBD1
j_call: TRBJ2-7
clone_size: NA
cdr3_aa: CSVKRGTVSYEQYF
cdr3_nt: TGCAGCGTTAAAAGGGGGACAGTTTCCTACGAGCAGTACTTC

v_call: TRBV13
d_call: NA
j_call: TRBJ1-4
clone_size: once
cdr3_aa: CASSSNEKLFF
cdr3_nt: TGTGCCAGCAGCTCGAATGAAAAACTGTTTTTT

v_call: TRBV7-9
d_call: TRBD1
j_call: TRBJ2-1
clone_size: NA
cdr3_aa: CASSLLPRWTGEVDNEQFF
cdr3_nt: TGTGCCAGCAGCTTACTTCCCCGGTGGACAGGGGAAGTGGACAATGAGCAGTTCTTC

v_call: TRBV7-8
d_call: NA
j_call: TRBJ2-1
clone_size: few
cdr3_aa: CASRTERSSYNEQFF
cdr3_nt: TGTGCCAGCCGCACGGAGAGGAGCTCCTACAATGAGCAGTTCTTC

v_call: TRBV11-2
d_call: TRBD2
j_call: TRBJ2-1
clone_size: NA
cdr3_aa: CASSLAAGTSNEQFF
cdr3_nt: TGTGCCAGCAGCTTAGCCGCCGGGACTAGCAATGAGCAGTTCTTC

v_call: TRBV29-1
d_call: NA
j_call: TRBJ2-1
clone_size: NA
cdr3_aa: CSVGSQAYNEQFF
cdr3_nt: TGCAGCGTCGGGTCTCAAGCCTACAATGAGCAGTTCTTC

v_call: TRBV7-9
d_call: TRBD1
j_call: TRBJ2-3
clone_size: NA
cdr3_aa: CASSLEGQGMDTQYF
cdr3_nt: TGTGCCAGCAGCTTGGAGGGACAGGGGATGGATACGCAGTATTTT

v_call: TRBV3-1/TRBV3-2
d_call: NA
j_call: TRBJ1-6
clone_size: few
cdr3_aa: CASSPGEGNSPLHF
cdr3_nt: TGTGCCAGCAGCCCGGGGGAGGGTAATTCACCCCTCCACTTT

v_call: TRBV7-2
d_call: TRBD1
j_call: TRBJ1-6
clone_size: NA
cdr3_aa: CASNTIQGAVYSPLHF
cdr3_nt: TGTGCCAGCAACACAATACAGGGGGCGGTTTATTCACCCCTCCACTTT

v_call: TRBV4-1
d_call: TRBD1
j_call: TRBJ1-2
clone_size: NA
cdr3_aa: CASSQVIPGQTNYGYTF
cdr3_nt: TGCGCCAGCAGCCAAGTCATCCCGGGACAGACTAACTATGGCTACACCTTC

v_call: TRBV6-5
d_call: TRBD2
j_call: TRBJ2-1
clone_size: NA
cdr3_aa: CASAELADYNEQFF
cdr3_nt: TGTGCCAGCGCGGAACTAGCGGACTACAATGAGCAGTTCTTC

v_call: TRBV27
d_call: TRBD1
j_call: TRBJ2-7
clone_size: NA
cdr3_aa: CASRVSWTGPYEQYF
cdr3_nt: TGTGCCAGCAGAGTTTCGTGGACAGGGCCCTACGAGCAGTACTTC

v_call: TRBV5-1
d_call: NA
j_call: TRBJ2-3
clone_size: NA
cdr3_aa: CASRPDTDTQYF
cdr3_nt: TGCGCCAGCAGACCCGACACGGATACGCAGTATTTT

v_call: TRBV11-3
d_call: NA
j_call: TRBJ2-1
clone_size: NA
cdr3_aa: CASSLNADYNEQFF
cdr3_nt: TGTGCCAGCAGCTTAAACGCGGACTACAATGAGCAGTTCTTC

v_call: TRBV10-3
d_call: NA
j_call: TRBJ2-7
clone_size: NA
cdr3_aa: CAISRVHEQYF
cdr3_nt: TGTGCCATCAGCAGGGTGCACGAGCAGTACTTC

v_call: TRBV6-5
d_call: TRBD2
j_call: TRBJ2-7
clone_size: NA
cdr3_aa: CASTRGTSFPAEQYF
cdr3_nt: TGTGCCAGCACTAGGGGGACTAGCTTCCCCGCCGAGCAGTACTTC

v_call: TRBV6-1
d_call: NA
j_call: TRBJ1-2
clone_size: NA
cdr3_aa: CASSESLRSSDYGYTF
cdr3_nt: TGTGCCAGCAGTGAGTCGTTAAGGTCAAGCGACTATGGCTACACCTTC

v_call: TRBV5-1
d_call: NA
j_call: TRBJ1-1
clone_size: NA
cdr3_aa: CASTKWAGVDMNTEAFF
cdr3_nt: TGCGCCAGCACCAAGTGGGCGGGGGTAGACATGAACACTGAAGCTTTCTTT

v_call: TRBV28
d_call: NA
j_call: TRBJ1-1
clone_size: NA
cdr3_aa: CASSSQTEKAFF
cdr3_nt: TGTGCCAGCAGTTCCCAGACAGAAAAAGCTTTCTTT

v_call: TRBV10-3
d_call: NA
j_call: TRBJ2-2
clone_size: NA
cdr3_aa: CAISGGFTGELFF
cdr3_nt: TGTGCCATCAGTGGAGGATTTACCGGGGAGCTGTTTTTT

v_call: TRBV19
d_call: NA
j_call: TRBJ2-1
clone_size: NA
cdr3_aa: CASSAQGLGEQFF
cdr3_nt: TGTGCCAGTAGTGCTCAGGGTCTGGGGGAGCAGTTCTTC

v_call: TRBV29-1
d_call: TRBD1
j_call: TRBJ2-1
clone_size: NA
cdr3_aa: CSVHRTGDGEQFF
cdr3_nt: TGCAGCGTCCACCGGACAGGGGATGGTGAGCAGTTCTTC

v_call: TRBV5-4
d_call: NA
j_call: TRBJ2-7
clone_size: few
cdr3_aa: CASKMIDRPYYEQYF
cdr3_nt: TGTGCCAGCAAAATGATCGACAGACCATACTACGAGCAGTACTTC

v_call: TRBV7-6
d_call: NA
j_call: TRBJ2-1
clone_size: NA
cdr3_aa: CASTLVVTGATNEQFF
cdr3_nt: TGTGCCAGCACATTGGTTGTCACGGGAGCCACCAATGAGCAGTTCTTC

v_call: TRBV10-3
d_call: TRBD1
j_call: TRBJ1-1
clone_size: NA
cdr3_aa: CAANSGTGGGGAFF
cdr3_nt: TGTGCCGCCAATTCCGGGACAGGGGGCGGGGGAGCTTTCTTT

v_call: TRBV7-9
d_call: TRBD1
j_call: TRBJ2-7
clone_size: NA
cdr3_aa: CASSPGDSTYEQYF
cdr3_nt: TGTGCCAGCAGCCCCGGGGACAGTACCTACGAGCAGTACTTC

v_call: TRBV3-1/TRBV3-2
d_call: NA
j_call: TRBJ1-5
clone_size: few
cdr3_aa: CASSQSDQPQHF
cdr3_nt: TGTGCCAGCAGCCAATCTGATCAGCCCCAGCATTTT

v_call: TRBV30
d_call: TRBD1
j_call: TRBJ2-7
clone_size: NA
cdr3_aa: CAWGTGTGVSEQYF
cdr3_nt: TGTGCCTGGGGTACCGGGACAGGTGTCTCCGAGCAGTACTTC

v_call: TRBV9
d_call: TRBD2
j_call: TRBJ2-7
clone_size: NA
cdr3_aa: CASSPSGTPSYEQYF
cdr3_nt: TGTGCCAGCAGCCCCAGCGGGACTCCATCCTACGAGCAGTACTTC

v_call: TRBV29-1
d_call: NA
j_call: TRBJ2-7
clone_size: NA
cdr3_aa: CSVQPYEQYF
cdr3_nt: TGCAGCGTACAGCCCTACGAGCAGTACTTC

v_call: TRBV6-5
d_call: NA
j_call: TRBJ1-4
clone_size: NA
cdr3_aa: CASSRGRGEKLFF
cdr3_nt: TGTGCCAGCTCACGCGGTAGGGGTGAAAAACTGTTTTTT

v_call: TRBV11-2
d_call: NA
j_call: TRBJ1-2
clone_size: NA
cdr3_aa: CASSLDRRQGYGYTF
cdr3_nt: TGTGCCAGCAGCTTAGATCGGCGGCAGGGCTATGGCTACACCTTC

v_call: TRBV19
d_call: NA
j_call: TRBJ2-1
clone_size: NA
cdr3_aa: CASSIYSFLYNEQFF
cdr3_nt: TGTGCCAGTAGTATATACAGCTTCCTTTACAATGAGCAGTTCTTC

v_call: TRBV5-4
d_call: TRBD2
j_call: TRBJ2-3
clone_size: NA
cdr3_aa: CASSLRTSGSTDTQYF
cdr3_nt: TGTGCCAGCAGCTTGAGGACTAGCGGGAGCACAGATACGCAGTATTTT

v_call: TRBV3-1/TRBV3-2
d_call: TRBD1
j_call: TRBJ1-2
clone_size: NA
cdr3_aa: CASSPSRQGTGDGYTF
cdr3_nt: TGTGCCAGCAGCCCGTCTCGACAGGGGACAGGGGATGGCTACACCTTC

v_call: TRBV6-5
d_call: TRBD2
j_call: TRBJ2-2
clone_size: few
cdr3_aa: CASSAGGRELFF
cdr3_nt: TGTGCCAGCTCAGCGGGAGGACGGGAGCTGTTTTTT

v_call: TRBV10-1
d_call: NA
j_call: TRBJ2-2
clone_size: NA
cdr3_aa: CASSRMLSGELFF
cdr3_nt: TGCGCCAGCAGCCGCATGCTTAGCGGGGAGCTGTTTTTT

v_call: TRBV29-1
d_call: NA
j_call: TRBJ1-3
clone_size: NA
cdr3_aa: CSLGPSDGNTIYF
cdr3_nt: TGCAGCCTAGGCCCGAGCGATGGAAACACCATATATTTT

v_call: TRBV25-1
d_call: NA
j_call: TRBJ2-5
clone_size: NA
cdr3_aa: CASSEWGEEETQYF
cdr3_nt: TGTGCCAGCAGTGAATGGGGGGAAGAGGAGACCCAGTACTTC

v_call: TRBV27
d_call: TRBD1
j_call: TRBJ1-2
clone_size: NA
cdr3_aa: CASSASGTGHYGYTF
cdr3_nt: TGTGCCAGCAGTGCATCCGGGACAGGCCACTATGGCTACACCTTC

v_call: TRBV4-3
d_call: NA
j_call: TRBJ2-3
clone_size: NA
cdr3_aa: CASSPHGKGGTDTQYF
cdr3_nt: TGCGCCAGCAGTCCCCACGGGAAGGGGGGCACAGATACGCAGTATTTT

v_call: TRBV4-1
d_call: NA
j_call: TRBJ2-4
clone_size: NA
cdr3_aa: CASSQPRDGLAKNIQYF
cdr3_nt: TGCGCCAGCAGCCAGCCTCGGGATGGCTTAGCCAAAAACATTCAGTACTTC

v_call: TRBV2
d_call: TRBD2
j_call: TRBJ2-5
clone_size: NA
cdr3_aa: CASREGTSGKETQYF
cdr3_nt: TGTGCCAGCAGAGAAGGGACTAGCGGGAAAGAGACCCAGTACTTC

v_call: TRBV3-1/TRBV3-2
d_call: TRBD2
j_call: TRBJ2-1
clone_size: once
cdr3_aa: CASSRGGYGTRMNEQFF
cdr3_nt: TGTGCCAGCAGCCGAGGGGGGTACGGGACTAGAATGAATGAGCAGTTCTTC

v_call: TRBV2
d_call: NA
j_call: TRBJ1-1
clone_size: NA
cdr3_aa: CASRDRGTEAFF
cdr3_nt: TGTGCCAGCAGGGATAGGGGGACTGAAGCTTTCTTT

v_call: TRBV7-9
d_call: TRBD1
j_call: TRBJ1-5
clone_size: NA
cdr3_aa: CASSPMTGSGNQPQHF
cdr3_nt: TGTGCCAGCAGCCCTATGACAGGGTCCGGCAATCAGCCCCAGCATTTT

v_call: TRBV2
d_call: TRBD1
j_call: TRBJ2-5
clone_size: NA
cdr3_aa: CASSRDRRETQYF
cdr3_nt: TGTGCCAGCAGCCGGGACAGGAGGGAGACCCAGTACTTC